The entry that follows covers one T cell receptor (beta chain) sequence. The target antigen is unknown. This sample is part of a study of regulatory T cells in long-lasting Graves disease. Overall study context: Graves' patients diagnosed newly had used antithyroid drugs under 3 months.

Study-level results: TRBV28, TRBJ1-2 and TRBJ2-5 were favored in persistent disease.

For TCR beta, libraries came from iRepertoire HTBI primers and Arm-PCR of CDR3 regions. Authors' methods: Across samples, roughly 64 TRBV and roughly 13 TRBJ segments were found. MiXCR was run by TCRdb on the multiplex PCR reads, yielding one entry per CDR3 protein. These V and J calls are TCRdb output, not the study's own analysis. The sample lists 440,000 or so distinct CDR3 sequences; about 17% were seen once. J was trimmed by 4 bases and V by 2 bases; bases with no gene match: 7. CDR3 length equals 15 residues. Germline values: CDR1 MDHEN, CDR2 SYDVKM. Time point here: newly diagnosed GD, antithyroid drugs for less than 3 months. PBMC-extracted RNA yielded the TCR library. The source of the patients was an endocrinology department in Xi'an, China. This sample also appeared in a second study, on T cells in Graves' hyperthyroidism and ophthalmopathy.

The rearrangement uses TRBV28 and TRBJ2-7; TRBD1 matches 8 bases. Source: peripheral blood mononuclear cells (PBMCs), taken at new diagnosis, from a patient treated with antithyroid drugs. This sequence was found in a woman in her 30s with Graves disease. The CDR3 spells CASSLRTGIPYEQYF. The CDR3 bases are TGTGCCAGCAGTTTACGGACAGGGATACCTTACGAGCAGTACTTC. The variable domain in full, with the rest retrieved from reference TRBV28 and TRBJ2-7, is DVKVTQSSRYLVKRTGEKVFLECVQDMDHENMFWYRQDPGLGLRLIYFSYDVKMKEKGDIPEGYSVSREKKERFSLILESASTNQTSMYLCASSLRTGIPYEQYFGPGTRLTVT.